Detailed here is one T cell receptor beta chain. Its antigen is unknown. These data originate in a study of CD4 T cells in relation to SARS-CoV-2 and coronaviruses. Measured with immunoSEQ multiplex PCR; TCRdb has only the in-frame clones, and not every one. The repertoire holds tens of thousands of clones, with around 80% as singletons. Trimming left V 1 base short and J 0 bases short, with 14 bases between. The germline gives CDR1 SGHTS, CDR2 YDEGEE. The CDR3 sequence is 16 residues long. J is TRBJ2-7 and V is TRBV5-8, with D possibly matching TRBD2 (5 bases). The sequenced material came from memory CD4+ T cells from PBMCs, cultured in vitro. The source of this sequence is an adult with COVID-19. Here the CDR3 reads CASSLYKMAGSYEQYF. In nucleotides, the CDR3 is TGTGCCAGCAGCTTGTATAAAATGGCGGGCTCCTACGAGCAGTACTTC.